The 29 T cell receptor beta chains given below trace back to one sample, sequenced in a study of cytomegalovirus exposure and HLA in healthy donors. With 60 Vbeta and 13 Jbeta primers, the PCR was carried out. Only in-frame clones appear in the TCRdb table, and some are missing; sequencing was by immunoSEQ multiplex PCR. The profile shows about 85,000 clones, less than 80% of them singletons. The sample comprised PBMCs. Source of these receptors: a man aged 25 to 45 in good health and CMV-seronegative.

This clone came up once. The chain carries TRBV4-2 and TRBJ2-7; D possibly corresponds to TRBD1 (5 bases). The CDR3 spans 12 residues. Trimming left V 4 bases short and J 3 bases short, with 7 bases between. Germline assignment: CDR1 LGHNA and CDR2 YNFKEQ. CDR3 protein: CASSPDSYEQYF. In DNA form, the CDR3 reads TGTGCCAGCAGCCCAGACAGCTACGAGCAGTACTTC.

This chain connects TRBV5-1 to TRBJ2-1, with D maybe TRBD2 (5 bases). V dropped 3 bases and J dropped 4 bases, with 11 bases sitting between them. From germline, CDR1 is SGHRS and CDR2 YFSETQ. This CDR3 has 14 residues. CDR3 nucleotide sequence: TGCGCCAGCAGCTCGACCATAGCGTACAATGAGCAGTTCTTC. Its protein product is CASSSTIAYNEQFF.

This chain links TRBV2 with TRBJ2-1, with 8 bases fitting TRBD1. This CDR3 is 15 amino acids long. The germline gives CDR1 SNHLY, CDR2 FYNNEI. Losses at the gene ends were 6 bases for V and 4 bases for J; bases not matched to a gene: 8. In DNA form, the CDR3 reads TGTGCCAGCAGAGACGACAGGGGCCTGTACAATGAGCAGTTCTTC. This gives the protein CASRDDRGLYNEQFF.

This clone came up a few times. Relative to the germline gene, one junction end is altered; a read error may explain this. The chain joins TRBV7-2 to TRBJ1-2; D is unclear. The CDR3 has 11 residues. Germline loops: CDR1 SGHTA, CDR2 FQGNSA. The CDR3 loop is CASSLASAPIF. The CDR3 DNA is TGTGCCAGCAGCTTAGCTAGTGCTCCGATATTC. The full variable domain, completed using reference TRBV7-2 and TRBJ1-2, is GAGVSQSPSNKVTEKGKDVELRCDPISGHTALYWYRQSLGQGLEFLIYFQGNSAPDKSGLPSDRFSAERTGGSVSTLTIQRTQQEDSAVYLCASSLASAPIFGSGTRLTVV.

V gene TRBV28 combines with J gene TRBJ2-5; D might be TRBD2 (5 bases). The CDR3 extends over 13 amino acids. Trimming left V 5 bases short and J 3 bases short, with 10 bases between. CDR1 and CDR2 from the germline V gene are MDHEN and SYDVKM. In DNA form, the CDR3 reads TGTGCCAGCAGTGTCCCGGGGAAAGAGACCCAGTACTTC. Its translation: CASSVPGKETQYF.

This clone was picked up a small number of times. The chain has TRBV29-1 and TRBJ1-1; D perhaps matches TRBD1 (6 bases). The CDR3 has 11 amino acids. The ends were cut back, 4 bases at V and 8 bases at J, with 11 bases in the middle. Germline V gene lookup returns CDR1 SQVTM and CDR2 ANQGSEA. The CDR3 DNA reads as TGCAGCGTTGCCGGGACAACCGAAGCTTTCTTT. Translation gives CSVAGTTEAFF.

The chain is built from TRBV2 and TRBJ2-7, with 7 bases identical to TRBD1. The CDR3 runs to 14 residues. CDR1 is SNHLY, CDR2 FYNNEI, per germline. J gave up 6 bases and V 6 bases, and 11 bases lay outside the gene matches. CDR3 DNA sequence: TGTGCCAGCAGCCTGACAGGGCGAGGGGCCGAGCAGTACTTC. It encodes CASSLTGRGAEQYF.

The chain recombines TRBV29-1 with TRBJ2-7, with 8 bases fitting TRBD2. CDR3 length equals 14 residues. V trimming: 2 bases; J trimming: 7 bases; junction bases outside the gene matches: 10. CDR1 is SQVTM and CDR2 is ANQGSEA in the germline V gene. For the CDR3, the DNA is TGCAGCGTTGAAACCGGGAGGGCCTCCGAAGAGCAGTACTTC. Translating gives CSVETGRASEEQYF.

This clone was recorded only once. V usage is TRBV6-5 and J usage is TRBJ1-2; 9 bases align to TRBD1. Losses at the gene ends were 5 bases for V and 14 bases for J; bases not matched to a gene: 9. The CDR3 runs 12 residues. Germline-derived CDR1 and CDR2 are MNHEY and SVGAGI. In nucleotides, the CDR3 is TGTGCCAGCAGTCCACTGGGGACAGGGTGGACCTTC. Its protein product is CASSPLGTGWTF.

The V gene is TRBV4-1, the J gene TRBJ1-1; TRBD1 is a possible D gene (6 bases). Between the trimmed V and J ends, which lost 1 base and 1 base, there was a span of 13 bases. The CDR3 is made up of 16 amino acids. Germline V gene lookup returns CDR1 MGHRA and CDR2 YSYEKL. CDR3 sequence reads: CASSQGRLGQNTEAFF. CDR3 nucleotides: TGCGCCAGCAGCCAAGGACGGCTGGGACAGAACACTGAAGCTTTCTTT.

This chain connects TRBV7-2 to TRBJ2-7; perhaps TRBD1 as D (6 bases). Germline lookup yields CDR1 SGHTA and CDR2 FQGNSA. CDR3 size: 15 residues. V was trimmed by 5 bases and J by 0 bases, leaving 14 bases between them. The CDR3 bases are TGTGCCAGCAGCCTGGACAGTTCCCGCTCCTACGAGCAGTACTTC. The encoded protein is CASSLDSSRSYEQYF.

The CDR3 is CASSPSDRSGDEQYF. The CDR3 DNA follows: TGTGCCAGCAGTCCCTCAGACAGGTCCGGGGACGAGCAGTACTTC. The rearrangement uses TRBV27 and TRBJ2-7; D is perhaps TRBD1 (6 bases). The germline V and J ends were trimmed by 5 bases and 5 bases, with 19 bases remaining between them. CDR3 length: 15 residues. Germline V gives CDR1 MNHEY, CDR2 SMNVEV (reference sequence).

The CDR3 nucleotides read TGCGCCAGCAGCTTACTGACAGATACGCAGTATTTT. Amino acid sequence: CASSLLTDTQYF. This chain uses TRBV5-1 with TRBJ2-3, with D uncertain. This CDR3 contains 12 residues. Looked up from germline, CDR1 is SGHRS and CDR2 is YFSETQ. Trimming took off 2 bases at V and 3 bases at J, with 4 bases between the two ends.

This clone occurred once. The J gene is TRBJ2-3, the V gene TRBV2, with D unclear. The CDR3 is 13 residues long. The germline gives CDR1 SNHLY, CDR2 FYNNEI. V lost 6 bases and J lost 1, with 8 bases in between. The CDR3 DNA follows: TGTGCCAGCAGCCTCAGTCGCACAGATACGCAGTATTTT. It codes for CASSLSRTDTQYF.

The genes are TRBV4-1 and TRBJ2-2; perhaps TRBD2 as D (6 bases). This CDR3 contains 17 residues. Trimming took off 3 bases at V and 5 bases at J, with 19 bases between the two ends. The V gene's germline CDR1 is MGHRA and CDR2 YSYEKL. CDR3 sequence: CASSQPPGTGVTGELFF. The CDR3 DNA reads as TGCGCCAGCAGCCAGCCACCCGGGACGGGAGTTACCGGGGAGCTGTTTTTT.

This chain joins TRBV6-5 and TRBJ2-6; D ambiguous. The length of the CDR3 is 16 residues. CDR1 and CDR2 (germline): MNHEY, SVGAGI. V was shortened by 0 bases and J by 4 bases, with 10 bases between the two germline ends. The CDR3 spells CASSYSTSSGANVLTF. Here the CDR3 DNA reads TGTGCCAGCAGTTACTCAACCAGTTCAGGGGCCAACGTCCTGACTTTC.

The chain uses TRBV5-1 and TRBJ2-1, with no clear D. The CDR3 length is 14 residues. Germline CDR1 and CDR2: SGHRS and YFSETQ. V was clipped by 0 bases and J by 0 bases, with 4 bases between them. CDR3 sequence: CASSLGSSYNEQFF. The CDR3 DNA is TGCGCCAGCAGCTTGGGGAGCTCCTACAATGAGCAGTTCTTC. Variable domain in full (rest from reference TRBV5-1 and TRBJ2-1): KAGVTQTPRYLIKTRGQQVTLSCSPISGHRSVSWYQQTPGQGLQFLFEYFSETQRNKGNFPGRFSGRQFSNSRSEMNVSTLELGDSALYLCASSLGSSYNEQFFGPGTRLTVL.

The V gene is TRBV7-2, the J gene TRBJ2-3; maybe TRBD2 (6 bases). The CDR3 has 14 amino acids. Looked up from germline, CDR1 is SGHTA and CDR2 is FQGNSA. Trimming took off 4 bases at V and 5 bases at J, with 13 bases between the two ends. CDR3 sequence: CASSSGGTGDTQYF. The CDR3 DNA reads TGTGCCAGCAGCTCAGGCGGGACGGGAGATACGCAGTATTTT. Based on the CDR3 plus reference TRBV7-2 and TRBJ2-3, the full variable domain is GAGVSQSPSNKVTEKGKDVELRCDPISGHTALYWYRQSLGQGLEFLIYFQGNSAPDKSGLPSDRFSAERTGGSVSTLTIQRTQQEDSAVYLCASSSGGTGDTQYFGPGTRLTVL.

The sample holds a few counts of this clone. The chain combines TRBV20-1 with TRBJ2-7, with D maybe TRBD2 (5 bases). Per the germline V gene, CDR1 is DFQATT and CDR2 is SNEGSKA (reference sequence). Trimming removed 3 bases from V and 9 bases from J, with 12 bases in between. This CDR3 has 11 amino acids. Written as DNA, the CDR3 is TGCAGTGCTAGTGCCGGGGTGGGGCAGTACTTC. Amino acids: CSASAGVGQYF.

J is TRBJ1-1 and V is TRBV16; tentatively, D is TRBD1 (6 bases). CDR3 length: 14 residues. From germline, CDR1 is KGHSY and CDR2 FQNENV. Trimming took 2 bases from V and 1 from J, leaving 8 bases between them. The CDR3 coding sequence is TGTGCCAGCAGCCAACAGGGGAAGAACACTGAAGCTTTCTTT. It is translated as CASSQQGKNTEAFF.

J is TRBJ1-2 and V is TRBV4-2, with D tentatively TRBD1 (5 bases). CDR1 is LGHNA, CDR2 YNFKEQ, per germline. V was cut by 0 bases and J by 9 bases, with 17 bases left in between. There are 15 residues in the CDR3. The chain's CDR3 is CASSQDSKSGCSYTF. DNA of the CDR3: TGTGCCAGCAGCCAAGACTCGAAGTCAGGGTGCAGCTACACCTTC.

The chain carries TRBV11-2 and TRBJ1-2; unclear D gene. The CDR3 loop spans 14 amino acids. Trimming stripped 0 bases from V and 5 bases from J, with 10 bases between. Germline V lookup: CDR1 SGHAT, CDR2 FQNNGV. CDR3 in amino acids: CASSLDRGGYGYTF. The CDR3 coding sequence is TGTGCCAGCAGCTTAGACCGGGGTGGTTATGGCTACACCTTC.

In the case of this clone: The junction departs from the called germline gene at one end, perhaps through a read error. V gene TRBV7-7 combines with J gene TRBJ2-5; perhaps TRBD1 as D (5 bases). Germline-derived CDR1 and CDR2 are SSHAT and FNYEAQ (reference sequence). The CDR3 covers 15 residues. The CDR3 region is CASSLQGAPTETQYF. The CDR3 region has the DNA TGTGCTAGCAGCTTACAAGGGGCGCCGACTGAGACCCAGTACTTC. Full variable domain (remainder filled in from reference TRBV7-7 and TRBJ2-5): GAGVSQSPRYKVTKRGQDVTLRCDPISSHATLYWYQQALGQGPEFLTYFNYEAQPDKSGLPSDRFSAERPEGSISTLTIQRTEQRDSAMYRCASSLQGAPTETQYFGPGTRLLVL.

The CDR3 protein is CASSQEQRERAVYNEQFF. As DNA, the CDR3 is TGCGCCAGCAGCCAAGAACAGCGGGAGAGAGCTGTCTACAATGAGCAGTTCTTC. The chain couples TRBV4-1 to TRBJ2-1; 8 nucleotides agree with TRBD2. Germline-derived CDR1 and CDR2 are MGHRA and YSYEKL. The CDR3 is 18 amino acids. With V trimmed by 0 bases and J by 3 bases, 10 bases remained unmatched.

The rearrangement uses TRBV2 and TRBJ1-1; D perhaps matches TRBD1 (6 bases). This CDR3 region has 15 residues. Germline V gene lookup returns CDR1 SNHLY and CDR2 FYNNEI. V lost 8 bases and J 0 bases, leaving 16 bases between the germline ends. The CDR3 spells CASSGNRVMNTEAFF. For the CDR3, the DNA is TGTGCCAGCTCCGGAAACAGGGTCATGAACACTGAAGCTTTCTTT.

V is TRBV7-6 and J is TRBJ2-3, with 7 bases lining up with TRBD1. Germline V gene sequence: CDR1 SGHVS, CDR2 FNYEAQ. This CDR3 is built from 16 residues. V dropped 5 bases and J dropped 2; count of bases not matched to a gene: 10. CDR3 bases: TGTGCCAGCAGCCCCGGGGACAGCACATTCACAGATACGCAGTATTTT. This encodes CASSPGDSTFTDTQYF. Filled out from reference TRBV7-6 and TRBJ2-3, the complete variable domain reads GAGVSQSPRYKVTKRGQDVALRCDPISGHVSLYWYRQALGQGPEFLTYFNYEAQQDKSGLPNDRFSAERPEGSISTLTIQRTEQRDSAMYRCASSPGDSTFTDTQYFGPGTRLTVL.

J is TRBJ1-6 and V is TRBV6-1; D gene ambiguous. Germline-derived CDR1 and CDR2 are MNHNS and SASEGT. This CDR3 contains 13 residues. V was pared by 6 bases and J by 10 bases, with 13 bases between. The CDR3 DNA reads TGTGCCAGCAGGGACCGGGAGAGCTCACCCCTCCACTTT. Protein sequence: CASRDRESSPLHF.

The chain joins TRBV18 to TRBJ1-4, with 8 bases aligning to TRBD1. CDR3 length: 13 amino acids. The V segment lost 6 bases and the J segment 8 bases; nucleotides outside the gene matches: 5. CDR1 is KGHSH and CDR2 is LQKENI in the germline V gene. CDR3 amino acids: CASSSRGREKLFF. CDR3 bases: TGTGCCAGCTCCTCCAGGGGGCGCGAAAAACTGTTTTTT.

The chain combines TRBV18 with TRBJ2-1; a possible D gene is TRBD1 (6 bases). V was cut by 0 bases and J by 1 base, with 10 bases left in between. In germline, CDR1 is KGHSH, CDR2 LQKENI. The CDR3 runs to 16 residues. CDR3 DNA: TGTGCCAGCTCACCACCACACACAGGGTCCTACAATGAGCAGTTCTTC. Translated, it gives CASSPPHTGSYNEQFF.